This TCR beta chain is from a study of cytomegalovirus exposure and HLA in healthy donors. Overall study results and limits: Links to common viral pathogens appeared, in a later analysis, for several of the most significant clusters. Associated with HLA alleles at 0.05 false discovery rate in a later analysis were 16,951 TCR beta sequences. Accounts indicate the classifier identified cytomegalovirus status with strong specificity and sensitivity.

13 Jbeta primers and 60 Vbeta primers were used for the PCR. Measured with immunoSEQ multiplex PCR; TCRdb has only the in-frame clones, and not every one. The sample holds about 140,000 clones, approximately 71% seen once. The CDR3 is 16 residues long. Germline CDR1 and CDR2: MNHEY and SMNVEV (reference sequence). Unmatched junction bases numbered 11, after V lost 6 bases and J lost 4 bases. This clone occurred a few times. Its antigen is as yet unknown. The sequenced material came from PBMCs. The source is a man aged 25-45 years in good health and CMV-seronegative. The chain carries TRBV27 and TRBJ1-4, with TRBD1 identical over 7 bases. The chain's CDR3 is CASSPGPGQLNEKLFF. The CDR3 DNA sequence: TGTGCCAGCAGCCCCGGTCCGGGACAGCTTAATGAAAAACTGTTTTTT.